This TCR beta chain was recovered during a study of glioma-infiltrating T cells after dendritic cell vaccination. For the study at large: Treatment, given 2003 to 2012, was autologous tumor lysate-pulsed dendritic cell vaccination. The vaccine used monocyte-derived dendritic cells pulsed overnight with autologous tumor lysate.

The primer mix had 60 V beta and 13 J beta primers. Data came from immunoSEQ multiplex PCR; TCRdb stores just in-frame clones and leaves some out. The profile covers 91,000 or so clones, with 80% appearing a single time and approximately 5.5% taken by the ten largest. Time point indicated: after dendritic cell vaccination, including at tumor progression/relapse. All glioblastoma patients lacked an isocitrate dehydrogenase mutation. The TCR comes from a human donor with glioblastoma. The input for sequencing was blood, taken after dendritic cell vaccination.

The CDR3 reads CASSDQGGADTQYF. The DNA of the CDR3 is TGTGCCAGCAGTGACCAGGGGGGCGCAGATACGCAGTATTTT. The J gene is TRBJ2-3, the V gene TRBV25-1; D possibly corresponds to TRBD1 (7 bases). Germline assignment: CDR1 MGHDK and CDR2 SYGVNS. V shed 3 bases and J shed 4 bases, with 11 bases lying between them. CDR3 length equals 14 residues.